A selection of T cell receptor beta chains follows, all from one sample in a study of blood T cell repertoires in COVID-19. Clones were read by immunoSEQ multiplex PCR, and TCRdb kept only the in-frame ones, dropping some. Here the sample spans some 290,000 clones, 88% being singletons. Sequencing used peripheral blood. These TCRs come from a woman in her twenties or thirties with COVID-19, enrolled during active disease. Both conserved end residues are part of each CDR3. The order of the fields is V gene, J gene, CDR3 length, clone size, D gene, CDR3 DNA, CDR3 protein. A D gene is named only where the DNA matches it firmly. Clone size appears in some rows only: once, few, many, or a class for an expanded clone.

TRBV7-9,TRBJ1-5,17,.,.,TGTGCCAGCAGCTTGTCCCGAATTGGGCAGTCCAATCAGCCCCAGCATTTT,CASSLSRIGQSNQPQHF
TRBV12-3/TRBV12-4,TRBJ2-7,12,.,.,TGTGCCAGTACAGTATCGATCGACGAGCAGTACTTC,CASTVSIDEQYF
TRBV9,TRBJ2-2,18,.,.,TGTGCCAGCAGCGTAGAAATCGGAGGGGGCGTATTCACCGGGGAGCTGTTTTTT,CASSVEIGGGVFTGELFF
TRBV24-1,TRBJ2-3,15,.,.,TGTGCCACCAGTGATTCGGTACAGGGCGCAGATACGCAGTATTTT,CATSDSVQGADTQYF
TRBV5-6,TRBJ2-7,16,.,TRBD2,TGTGCCAGCAGCTCTAAAAGACTAGCGGGAGTAGACGAGCAGTACTTC,CASSSKRLAGVDEQYF
TRBV6-5,TRBJ2-7,15,.,TRBD1,TGTGCCAGCAGTTACTATGGGACAGAAGGCTACGAGCAGTACTTC,CASSYYGTEGYEQYF
TRBV5-6,TRBJ2-5,13,.,.,TGTGCCAGCATTTACCTCGCGGCGGAGACCCAGTACTTC,CASIYLAAETQYF
TRBV5-1,TRBJ1-2,14,.,TRBD1,TGCGCCAGCAGCTTGGCCGGGACAGGTCGGGGCTACACCTTC,CASSLAGTGRGYTF
TRBV7-3,TRBJ2-7,15,.,TRBD2,TGTGCCAGCAGCCTAAGCGGGGGGCTCTCCTACGAGCAGTACTTC,CASSLSGGLSYEQYF
TRBV28,TRBJ1-6,15,.,.,TGTGCCAGCAGTTCCAGGGACATTGCGAAATCACCCCTCCACTTT,CASSSRDIAKSPLHF
TRBV10-3,TRBJ2-5,13,once,TRBD1,TGTGCCATCAGTGAGCGACAGGGCGAGACCCAGTACTTC,CAISERQGETQYF
TRBV4-1,TRBJ2-7,14,.,TRBD1,TGCGCCAGCAGCAAGTGGGACAGGGCCTACGAGCAGTACTTC,CASSKWDRAYEQYF
TRBV2,TRBJ1-3,15,.,TRBD1,TGTGCCAGCAGCGGGACAGGGGGCTCTGGAAACACCATATATTTT,CASSGTGGSGNTIYF
TRBV18,TRBJ2-5,14,.,TRBD2,TGTGCCAGCTCTGGGACTAGCGGTAAAGAGACCCAGTACTTC,CASSGTSGKETQYF
TRBV4-1,TRBJ1-6,16,.,.,TGCGCCAGCAGCAACATAAACGGGAATGCGAATTCACCCCTCCACTTT,CASSNINGNANSPLHF
TRBV5-1,TRBJ2-7,16,once,.,TGCGCCAGCAGCCCCGGTCACAGGGCCCTCTCCTACGAGCAGTACTTC,CASSPGHRALSYEQYF
TRBV10-3,TRBJ2-1,15,.,TRBD2,TGTGCCATCAGTGAGGGACTAGCGGGAAGCAATGAGCAGTTCTTC,CAISEGLAGSNEQFF
TRBV21-1,TRBJ2-1,16,once,.,TGTGCCAGCAGGGGAGGACTAGCGGGGGACTACAATGAGCAGTTCTTC,CASRGGLAGDYNEQFF
TRBV5-4,TRBJ1-2,13,.,.,TGTGCCAGCAGCTTGGCACAGGACTATGGCTACACCTTC,CASSLAQDYGYTF
TRBV3-1/TRBV3-2,TRBJ1-1,13,.,.,TGTGCCAGCAGTAGGGCGGGGAACACTGAAGCTTTCTTT,CASSRAGNTEAFF
TRBV7-9,TRBJ2-3,15,.,TRBD2,TGTGCCAGCAGCTCGGGACTAGCGGGCACAGATACGCAGTATTTT,CASSSGLAGTDTQYF
TRBV20-1,TRBJ2-1,11,.,.,TGCAGTGCCGAGCCCCACAATGAGCAGTTCTTC,CSAEPHNEQFF
TRBV4-1,TRBJ1-5,19,.,TRBD1,TGCGCCAGCAGCCGTTTCGGACAGGGGCATAGGTTTGGCAATCAGCCCCAGCATTTT,CASSRFGQGHRFGNQPQHF
TRBV28,TRBJ1-4,15,.,TRBD1,TGTGCCAGCAGTCCCCCCCGGACAGGGCTGGAAAAACTGTTTTTT,CASSPPRTGLEKLFF
TRBV9,TRBJ2-7,15,.,.,TGTGCCAGCAGCGCCCCCGAAGGGGCTTTCGACGAGCAGTACTTC,CASSAPEGAFDEQYF